This T cell receptor (beta chain) was recorded in a study of neurological immune-mediated disorders (dated by TCRdb to between 2018 and 2021). Background for the entire study: Among the approximately 34 multiple sclerosis patients, relapsing-remitting MS was present in 31 and secondary progressive MS was present in 3. The study compared peripheral blood TCR-beta repertoires of HTLV-I-associated myelopathy (HAM/TSP) patients, multiple sclerosis patients and healthy controls using UMI-based sequencing. The approximately 100 TCR-beta libraries included longitudinal samples, technical triplicates and paired sorted CD4+ and CD8+ T-cell subsets alongside PBMC samples. Of the 60 to 70 subjects in the cohort, some 14 were HAM/TSP patients, 34 were multiple sclerosis patients, and around 20 were healthy controls. The investigation overall reported the following: Expanded clones from different subjects shared no identical CDR3 amino acid sequences, which suggests that TCR-beta repertoires were private in all groups. TCR clonal expansion was highest in HAM/TSP patients and lowest in MS patients, with MS patients falling below even healthy controls. Repertoires from 18 of 34 MS patients were grouped by phylogenetic analysis into a cluster of related CDR3 sequences, suggesting a possible repertoire-level signature. No association of the MS cluster with clinical or MRI features was observed, and the need for larger cohorts was stated by the authors.

For unsorted PBMC libraries, 2 million PBMCs were used after storage in RNAlater at -80 degrees C until RNA extraction. Multiple sclerosis patients were enrolled in a US clinical protocol evaluating disease progression by magnetic resonance imaging. Peripheral blood underwent Ficoll-Hypaque density gradient centrifugation to isolate PBMCs, which were then cryopreserved in liquid nitrogen. CDR1 MNHNS and CDR2 SASEGT are derived from the germline V gene. The CDR3, cysteine through phenylalanine, is 16 amino acids long. CDR3 DNA is the only sequence kept; it has 48 bases, read in frame from the first base. After removal of 5 bases from V and 5 bases from J, the junction retains 9 bases not matched to a gene. This clonotype was seen repeatedly, ten times or more. This receptor's antigen is unknown. No much larger clonotype is one base removed from it; base qualities were not supplied. cDNA synthesis used template-switch 5'RACE with a primer carrying a 10-nucleotide random unique molecular identifier tagging each TCR transcript. Every sequencing run yielded over 170 million TCR-beta sequences covering 15-18 subjects. The RNeasy kit was used for extraction of total RNA. Using the KAPA Real-time Library Amplification kit, TCR-beta VDJ regions were amplified with primers for the TCR constant region and the 5'RACE anchor. Sample indexes and Illumina adaptors were added in a first PCR, and a second PCR then increased library yield. After Ampure bead purification, the TCR product of roughly 650 bp was size-selected on a 2% E-gel SizeSelection system. Before pooling, libraries had their quality checked on a Bioanalyzer, their concentration measured with Qubit, and their quantity determined with the Kapa Library Quantification kit. An Illumina HiSeq 2500 sequenced the libraries paired-end 2 x 150 bp. To increase sequence diversity, 25-30% phiX was spiked into each library pool. In the original analysis: The UMI-based MiGEC pipeline processed quality-filtered reads and removed over 80% of raw TCR sequences during error correction. IMGT germline references were used for alignment of VDJ genes, and clonotypes were defined by a unique CDR3 amino acid sequence together with V-J genes. Clonal expansion, Shannon diversity, and CDR3 relatedness (CalcPairwiseDistances, ClusterSamples) were evaluated with VDJtools, and phylogenetic trees were built with CLCbio workbench. Expanded clones were defined as having at least 8 unique UMIs, based on coefficient-of-variation modelling across technical triplicates. The public reads were quality trimmed at Q25 with fastp and then assembled into clones with MiXCR by TCRdb, keeping productive beta chains. Rows with a matching CDR3 protein are joined into one entry that keeps the most common DNA and genes. The V and J calls come from TCRdb's annotation, not from the publication. The sample yields about 70,000 distinct CDR3 sequences; 3% to 4% were counted once. The top ten clones comprise roughly 5% of the sample.

Material: PBMCs. The TCR sequence derives from a woman between 50 and 59 years old with multiple sclerosis. Here the chain combines TRBV6-1 and TRBJ2-5, with 12 bases matching TRBD2. CDR3 sequence: CASSRTSGARRETQYF. The bases are TGTGCCAGCAGTCGGACTAGCGGGGCCCGCCGGGAGACCCAGTACTTC.